This TCR beta chain was found in a study of blood T cells in healthy people across ages (dated by TCRdb to between 2015 and 2016). The study in broad terms: In model experiments, roughly one uniquely barcoded TCR beta cDNA molecule per two T cells was captured by template switching. The donors were divided into four age groups: young (average around 16 years), middle-aged (about 40), aged (under 70) and long-lived (approximately 74). Donors of different ages were randomly distributed across sequencing lanes to avoid experimental bias. For two donors (one aged 18 to 29 and one aged 80 or older), the study analyzed two additional independent replicas of 1 million unique cDNA reads from the same blood draw. Using deep sequencing normalized with unique cDNA molecular identifiers, the study measured how TCR beta repertoire diversity changes with age. The research as a whole found: A strong correlation was found between observed TCR beta diversity and the percentage of naive T cells measured by flow cytometry. Observed TCR beta diversity per million T cells fell roughly linearly with age, and a significant reduction was already apparent by age approximately 41. Compared with the aged group, the long-lived group had more naive CD4+ T cells, fewer expanded clones and increased TCR diversity, a pattern suggesting age selection. Conclusive comparison of naive and antigen-experienced compartments was prevented by the profiling of bulk unsorted PBMCs. The CMV infection status of donors was not known, potentially confounding age-related changes in expanded clonotypes. Total diversity estimates from one million sequenced T cells were considered lower bounds and underestimates.

V and J are trimmed by 0 bases and 6 bases, and the gene matches miss 6 bases of the junction. The CDR3 has 18 amino acids, counting the end cysteine and phenylalanine. Of the read, only the CDR3 DNA is kept; its 54 bases are in frame from base 1. The germline V gene specifies SGDLS as CDR1 and YYNGEE as CDR2. Donors were 30 to 45 systemically healthy Caucasian individuals from Russia aged about 6 to 100 years. Ten milliliters of peripheral blood were drawn from each donor into EDTA-treated Vacutainer tubes. Ficoll-Paque density-gradient centrifugation was used to isolate PBMCs, with at least 7 million per sample. Trizol reagent was used to extract total RNA from the PBMCs, yielding at least 6 micrograms per sample. For every donor, flow cytometry on a PBMC aliquot measured the percentage of naive CD45RAhigh/CD27high T cells. The receptor library was made with 5' RACE. The reads were generated on an Illumina HiSeq 2500. The second PCR ran for roughly 7 to 12 cycles and used a J-beta primer mix along with a sample-barcoded 5' primer. Each TCR beta cDNA molecule received a unique molecular identifier from a template-switch 5' adaptor carrying 12 random nucleotides. Each sample yielded at least 2.5 million CDR3-containing paired-end reads. The Mint cDNA synthesis kit, primed by a TRBC-specific oligonucleotide, was used to synthesize first-strand cDNA from all RNA. After uracil-DNA glycosylase treatment, a first 18-cycle PCR used universal primers M1SS and BC2_uni_R on all cDNA. Processing in the source paper ran as follows. Normalization of each sample was performed by random selection of 1 million high-quality reads, each carrying a distinct molecular identifier. Instead of being binned into consensus sequences, reads that shared molecular identifiers were thrown out. MiTCR, with a Q25 quality threshold and the strictest error-elimination algorithm, was used for CDR3 identification, clonotype clustering and error correction. A nonparametric unseen species model using Euler transformation provided a lower-bound estimate of total TCR beta diversity. TCRdb reprocessing: public reads trimmed at Q25 with fastp, clones called with MiXCR, in-frame beta chains kept. Each entry is one CDR3 protein sequence, shown with its most common DNA and genes. Here the V and J calls rest on TCRdb's processing, not on the authors' analysis. The sample data list roughly 2 million distinct CDR3 sequences, and approximately 50% of these were observed just once. Around 2.1% of the sample goes to the ten largest clones.

In the case of this clonotype: The antigen it binds to is not known. Qualities for individual bases were not recorded, and no much larger clone is one base off.

The sequencing input was blood. The receptor was derived from a woman in her 40s in good health. The rearrangement joined TRBV9 to TRBJ2-1; 16 middle bases align to TRBD2. This receptor has the CDR3 CASSVDGTSGGASNEQFF. The nucleotides are TGTGCCAGCAGCGTAGACGGGACTAGCGGGGGGGCCTCCAATGAGCAGTTCTTC.